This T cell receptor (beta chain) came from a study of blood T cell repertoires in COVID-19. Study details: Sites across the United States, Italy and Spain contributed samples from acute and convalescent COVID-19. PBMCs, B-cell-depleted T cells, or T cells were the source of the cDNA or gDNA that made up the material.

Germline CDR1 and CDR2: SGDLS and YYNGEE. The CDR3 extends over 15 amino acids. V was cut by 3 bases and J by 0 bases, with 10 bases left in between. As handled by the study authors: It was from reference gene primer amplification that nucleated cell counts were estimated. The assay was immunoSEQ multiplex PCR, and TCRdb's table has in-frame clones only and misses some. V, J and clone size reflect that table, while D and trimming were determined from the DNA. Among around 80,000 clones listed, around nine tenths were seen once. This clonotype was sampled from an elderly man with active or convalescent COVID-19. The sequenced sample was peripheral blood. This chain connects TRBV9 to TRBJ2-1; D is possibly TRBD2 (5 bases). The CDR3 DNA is TGTGCCAGCAGCGCGCGGGCTATCTCCTACAATGAGCAGTTCTTC. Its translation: CASSARAISYNEQFF.